This T cell receptor (beta chain) originates from a study of monozygotic twins with inflammatory bowel disease. Overall study results and limits: Limited statistical power may explain no repertoire similarity difference between concordant and discordant twins. Twins with IBD were found to have lower TCRbeta diversity (inverse Simpson) than healthy co-twins.

For each CDR3 protein, TCRdb gives one entry from its re-call of the 5' RACE reads, without DNA. The sample totals 300,000 to 400,000 distinct CDR3 sequences. The CDR3 has 14 residues. As to this clonotype: The antigen is unknown.

Investigators extracted total RNA from whole blood and did not sort T cells. Specimen: blood. The source of this sequence is a human donor with ulcerative colitis or Crohn's disease, or a healthy co-twin of an affected twin (not recorded which). V usage is TRBV12-3 or TRBV12-4 and J usage is TRBJ2-1; TCRdb returns TRBD1, unconfirmable since there is no DNA. CDR3: CASSFLPGLDEQFF.